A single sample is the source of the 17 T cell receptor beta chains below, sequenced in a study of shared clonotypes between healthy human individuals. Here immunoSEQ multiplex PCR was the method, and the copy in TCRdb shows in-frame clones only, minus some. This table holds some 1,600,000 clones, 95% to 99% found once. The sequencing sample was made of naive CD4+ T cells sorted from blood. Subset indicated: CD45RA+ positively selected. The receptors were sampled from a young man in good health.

The CDR3 nucleotides are TGTGCCTGGAGTGTAAGGCAGGGGGCAGTACGCGAGCAGTACTTC. Translation: CAWSVRQGAVREQYF. The J gene is TRBJ2-7, the V gene TRBV30; 8 bases match TRBD1. The germline gives CDR1 GTSNPN, CDR2 SVGIG (reference sequence). The CDR3 totals 15 residues. V trimming: 0 bases; J trimming: 6 bases; junction bases outside the gene matches: 10.

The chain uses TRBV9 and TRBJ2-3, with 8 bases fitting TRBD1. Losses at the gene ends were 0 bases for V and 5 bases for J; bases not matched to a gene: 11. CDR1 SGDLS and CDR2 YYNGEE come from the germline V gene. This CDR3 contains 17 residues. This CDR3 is CASSVAPPSGGVDTQYF. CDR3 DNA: TGTGCCAGCAGCGTAGCTCCCCCATCAGGGGGCGTAGATACGCAGTATTTT.

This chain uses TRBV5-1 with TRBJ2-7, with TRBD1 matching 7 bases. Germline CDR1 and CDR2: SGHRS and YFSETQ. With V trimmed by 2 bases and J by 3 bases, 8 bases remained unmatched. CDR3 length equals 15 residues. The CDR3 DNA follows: TGCGCCAGCAGCTTCCGGGACAGTTGGGGCTACGAGCAGTACTTC. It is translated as CASSFRDSWGYEQYF.

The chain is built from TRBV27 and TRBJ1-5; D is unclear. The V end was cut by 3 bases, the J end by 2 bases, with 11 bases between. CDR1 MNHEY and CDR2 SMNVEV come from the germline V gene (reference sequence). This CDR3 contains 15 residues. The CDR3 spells CASSFSGLRNQPQHF. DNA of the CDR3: TGTGCCAGCAGTTTTTCAGGACTTCGCAATCAGCCCCAGCATTTT.

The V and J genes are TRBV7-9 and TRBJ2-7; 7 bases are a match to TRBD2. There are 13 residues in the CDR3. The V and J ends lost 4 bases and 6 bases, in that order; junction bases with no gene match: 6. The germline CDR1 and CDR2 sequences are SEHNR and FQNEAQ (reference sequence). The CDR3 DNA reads TGTGCCAGCAGCTACGCGGGAGTGGGCGAGCAGTACTTC. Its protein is CASSYAGVGEQYF.

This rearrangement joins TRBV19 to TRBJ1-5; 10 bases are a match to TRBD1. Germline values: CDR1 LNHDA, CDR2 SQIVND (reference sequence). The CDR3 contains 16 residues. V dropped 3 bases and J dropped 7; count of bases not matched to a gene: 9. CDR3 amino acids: CASSMRVGQGVQPQHF. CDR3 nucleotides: TGTGCCAGTAGTATGAGGGTCGGACAGGGGGTCCAGCCCCAGCATTTT.

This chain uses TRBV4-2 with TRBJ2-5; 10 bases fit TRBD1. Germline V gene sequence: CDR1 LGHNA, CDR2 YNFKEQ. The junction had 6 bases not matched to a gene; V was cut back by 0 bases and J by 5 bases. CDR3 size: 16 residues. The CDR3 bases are TGTGCCAGCAGCCAAGAAGAGACAGGGGGCGGTGAGACCCAGTACTTC. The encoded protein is CASSQEETGGGETQYF.

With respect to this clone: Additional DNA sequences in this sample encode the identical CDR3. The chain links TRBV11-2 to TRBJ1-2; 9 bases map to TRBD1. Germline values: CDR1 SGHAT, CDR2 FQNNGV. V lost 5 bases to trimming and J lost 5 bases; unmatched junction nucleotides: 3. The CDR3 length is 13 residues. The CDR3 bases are TGTGCCAGCAGCCCTGGACAGGGGTATGGCTACACCTTC. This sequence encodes CASSPGQGYGYTF.

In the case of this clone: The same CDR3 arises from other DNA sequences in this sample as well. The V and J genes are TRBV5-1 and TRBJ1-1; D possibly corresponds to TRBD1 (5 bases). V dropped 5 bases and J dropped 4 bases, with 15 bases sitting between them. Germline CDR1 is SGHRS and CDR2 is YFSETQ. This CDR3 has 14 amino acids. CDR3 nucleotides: TGCGCCAGCAGTTCGGGTGGGGGTGGCACTGAAGCTTTCTTT. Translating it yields CASSSGGGGTEAFF. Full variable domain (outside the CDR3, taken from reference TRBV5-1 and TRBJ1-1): KAGVTQTPRYLIKTRGQQVTLSCSPISGHRSVSWYQQTPGQGLQFLFEYFSETQRNKGNFPGRFSGRQFSNSRSEMNVSTLELGDSALYLCASSSGGGGTEAFFGQGTRLTVV.

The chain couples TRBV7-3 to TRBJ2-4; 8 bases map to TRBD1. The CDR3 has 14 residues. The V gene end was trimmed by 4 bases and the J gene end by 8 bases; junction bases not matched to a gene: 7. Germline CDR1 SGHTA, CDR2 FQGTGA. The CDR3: CASSSDRAGDIQYF. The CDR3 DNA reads TGTGCCAGCAGCTCGGACAGGGCAGGGGACATTCAGTACTTC.

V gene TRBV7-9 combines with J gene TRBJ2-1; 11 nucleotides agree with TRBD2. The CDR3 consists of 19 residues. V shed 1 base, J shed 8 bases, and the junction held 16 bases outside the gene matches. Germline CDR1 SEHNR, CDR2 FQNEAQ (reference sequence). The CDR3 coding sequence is TGTGCCAGCAGCTTAGGACGAGGGTTCGGGACTAGCGGATCGGATGAGCAGTTCTTC. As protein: CASSLGRGFGTSGSDEQFF.

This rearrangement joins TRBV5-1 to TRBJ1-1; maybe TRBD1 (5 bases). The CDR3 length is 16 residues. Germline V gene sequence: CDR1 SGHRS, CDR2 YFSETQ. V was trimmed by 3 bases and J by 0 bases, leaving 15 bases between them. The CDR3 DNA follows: TGCGCCAGCAGCTGGGGGGACCGTGGCATGAACACTGAAGCTTTCTTT. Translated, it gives CASSWGDRGMNTEAFF.

The CDR3: CASSTSGSGETQYF. CDR3 coding DNA: TGTGCCAGCAGCACGAGCGGGAGTGGAGAGACCCAGTACTTC. The chain is built from TRBV11-2 and TRBJ2-5; 8 bases are a match to TRBD2. CDR1 SGHAT and CDR2 FQNNGV come from the germline V gene. The CDR3 runs 14 residues. The V gene end was trimmed by 5 bases and the J gene end by 4 bases; junction bases not matched to a gene: 6.

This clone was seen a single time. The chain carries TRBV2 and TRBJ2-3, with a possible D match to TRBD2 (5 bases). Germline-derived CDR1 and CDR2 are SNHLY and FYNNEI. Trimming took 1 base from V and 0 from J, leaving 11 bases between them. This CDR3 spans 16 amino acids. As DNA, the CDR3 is TGTGCCAGCAGTGAAGGCGGGCGGTCTAGCACAGATACGCAGTATTTT. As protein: CASSEGGRSSTDTQYF.

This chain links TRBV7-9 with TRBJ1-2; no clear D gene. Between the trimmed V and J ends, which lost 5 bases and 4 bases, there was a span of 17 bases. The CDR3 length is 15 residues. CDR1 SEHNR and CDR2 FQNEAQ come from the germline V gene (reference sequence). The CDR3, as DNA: TGTGCCAGCAGCCCTGTGGCAGATCCGTTCTATGGCTACACCTTC. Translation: CASSPVADPFYGYTF.

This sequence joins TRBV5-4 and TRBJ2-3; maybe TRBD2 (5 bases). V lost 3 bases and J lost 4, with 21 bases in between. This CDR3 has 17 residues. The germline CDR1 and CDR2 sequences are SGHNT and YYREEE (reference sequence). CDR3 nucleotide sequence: TGTGCCAGCAGCTCTGGTCTGGCGGGTGATGGGTCAGATACGCAGTATTTT. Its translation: CASSSGLAGDGSDTQYF.

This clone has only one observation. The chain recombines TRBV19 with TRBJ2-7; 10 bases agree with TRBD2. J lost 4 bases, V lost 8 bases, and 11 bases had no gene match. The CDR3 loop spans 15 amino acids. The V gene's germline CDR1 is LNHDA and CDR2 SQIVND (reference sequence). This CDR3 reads CASRLAGVGGYEQYF. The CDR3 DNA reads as TGTGCCAGTCGTCTAGCGGGAGTAGGGGGATACGAGCAGTACTTC.